This T cell receptor (beta chain) was documented in a study of cytomegalovirus exposure and HLA in healthy donors. Overall study results and limits: Cytomegalovirus status was reportedly diagnosed by the classifier with high sensitivity and specificity. Across donors, most TCRs were seen rarely, yet some public ones were widespread.

For this clone: The antigen is undetermined.

Separate from the roughly 710-subject first cohort, the roughly 120-subject validation cohort was the one that the donors belonged to. V gave up 5 bases and J gave up 7 bases; unmatched junction bases: 10. This CDR3 has 14 residues. From germline, CDR1 is MNHNS and CDR2 SASEGT. Profiling relied on immunoSEQ multiplex PCR, and the TCRdb table lists in-frame clones only, not all of them. The profile shows about 150,000 clones, roughly 86% of them singletons. V usage is TRBV6-1 and J usage is TRBJ1-1, with 7 bases aligning to TRBD1. Source material: PBMCs. The receptor comes from a human donor in good health. The CDR3 region has the DNA TGTGCCAGCAGTCCCAGGGGGACATGGGGTGAAGCTTTCTTT. It specifies CASSPRGTWGEAFF.